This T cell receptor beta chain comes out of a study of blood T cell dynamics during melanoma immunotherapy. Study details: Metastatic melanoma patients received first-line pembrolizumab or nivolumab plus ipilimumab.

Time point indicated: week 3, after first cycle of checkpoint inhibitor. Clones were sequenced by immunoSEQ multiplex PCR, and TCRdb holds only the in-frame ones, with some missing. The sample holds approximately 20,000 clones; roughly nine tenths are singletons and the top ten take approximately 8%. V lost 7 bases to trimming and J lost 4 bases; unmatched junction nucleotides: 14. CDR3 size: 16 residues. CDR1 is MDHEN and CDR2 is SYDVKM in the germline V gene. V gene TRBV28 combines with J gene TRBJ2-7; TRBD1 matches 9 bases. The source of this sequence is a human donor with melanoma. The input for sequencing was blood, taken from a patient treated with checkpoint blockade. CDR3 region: CASTRSSGTGFYEQYF. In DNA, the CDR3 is TGTGCCAGCACTCGTTCATCTGGGACAGGGTTTTACGAGCAGTACTTC. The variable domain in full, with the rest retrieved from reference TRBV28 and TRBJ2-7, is DVKVTQSSRYLVKRTGEKVFLECVQDMDHENMFWYRQDPGLGLRLIYFSYDVKMKEKGDIPEGYSVSREKKERFSLILESASTNQTSMYLCASTRSSGTGFYEQYFGPGTRLTVT.